Detailed here is one T cell receptor (beta chain). Its antigen is unidentified. The source of the sample is a study of T cell repertoires in ileal Crohn's disease. Study overall: All patients had surgery for stricturing (around 60%) or penetrating (around 40%) disease.

Per sample, 400 to 550 nanograms of biopsy DNA were TCRB immunosequenced. TCRdb keeps only in-frame clones here, not all; method: immunoSEQ multiplex PCR. The sample has approximately 8,200 clones, approximately 96% seen once. The CDR3 is 14 amino acids. V was trimmed by 3 bases and J by 3 bases, leaving 9 bases between them. Per the germline V gene, CDR1 is KGHSH and CDR2 is LQKENI. Study results and limitations: Every patient over 26.8% clonality showed endoscopic recurrence. Compared with non-smokers, active smokers at surgery showed more clonal expansions.

The source of this sequence is an adult with Crohn's disease. The V call is TRBV18, the J call TRBJ1-5; tentative D call: TRBD1 (5 bases). Input material: ileal tissue. In DNA, the CDR3 is TGTGCCAGCTCACCCGACAGCGTCAATCAGCCCCAGCATTTT. Translating gives CASSPDSVNQPQHF. Complete variable domain (other parts from reference TRBV18 and TRBJ1-5): NAGVMQNPRHLVRRRGQEARLRCSPMKGHSHVYWYRQLPEEGLKFMVYLQKENIIDESGMPKERFSAEFPKEGPSILRIQQVVRGDSAAYFCASSPDSVNQPQHFGDGTRLSIL.